This TCR beta chain was identified during a study of graft-versus-host responses after intestinal transplantation. For the study at large: Each patient got anti-thymocyte globulin induction, then tacrolimus and steroids for around three years.

Only in-frame clones appear in the TCRdb table, and some are missing; sequencing was by immunoSEQ multiplex PCR. In the table there are under 150,000 clones, over 85% of which are singletons. Comment on this clone: Its specificity is unknown.

V shed 0 bases and J 5 bases; nucleotides not matched to a gene: 3. Germline V gene data show CDR1 as SGHRS and CDR2 as YFSETQ. The length of the CDR3 is 15 residues. The chain carries TRBV5-1 and TRBJ1-4; 8 bases map to TRBD1. The source was unstimulated CD4+ T cells sorted from spleen or lymph node cells, collected before intestinal transplant. This TCR was recovered from a human donor who received an intestinal transplant. The CDR3 reads CASSLAGTGNEKLFF. In nucleotides, the CDR3 is TGCGCCAGCAGCTTGGCCGGGACAGGAAATGAAAAACTGTTTTTT.